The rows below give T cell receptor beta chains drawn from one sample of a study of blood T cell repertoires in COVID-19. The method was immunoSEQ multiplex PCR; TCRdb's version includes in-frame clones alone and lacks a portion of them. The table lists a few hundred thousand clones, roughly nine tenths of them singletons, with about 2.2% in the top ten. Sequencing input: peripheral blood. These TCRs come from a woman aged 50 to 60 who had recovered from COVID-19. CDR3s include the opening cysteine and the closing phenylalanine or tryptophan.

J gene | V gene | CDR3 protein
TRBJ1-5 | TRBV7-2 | CASSLGRGYNQPQHF
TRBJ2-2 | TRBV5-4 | CASSLVGGAVTGELFF
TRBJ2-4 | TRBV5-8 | CASSRGQDSAKNIQYF
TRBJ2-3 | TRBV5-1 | CASSLEQITDTQYF
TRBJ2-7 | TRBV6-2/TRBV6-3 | CASSYSRTSGYYEQYF
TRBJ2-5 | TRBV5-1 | CASSVLSNGETQYF
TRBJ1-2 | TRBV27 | CASKRAGTGYGYTF
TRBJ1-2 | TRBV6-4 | CASSAEPRDSGPRGYTF
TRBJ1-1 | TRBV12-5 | CASGLDLRANTEAFF
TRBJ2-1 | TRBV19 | CASSRAEQYNEQFF
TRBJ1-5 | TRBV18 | CASSTSTGGRQPQHF
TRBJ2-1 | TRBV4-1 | CASSQIDYPSSYNEQFF
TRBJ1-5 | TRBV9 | CASSEGLRGQPQHF
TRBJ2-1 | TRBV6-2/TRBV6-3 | CASSYGWLARGGTYNEQFF
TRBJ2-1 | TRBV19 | CASSTETYPGLAGKDEQFF
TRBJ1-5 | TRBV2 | CASNRQGSNQPQHF
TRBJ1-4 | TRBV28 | CASSIQTGPNEKLFF
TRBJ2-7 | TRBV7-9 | CASSLGLAGRYEQYF
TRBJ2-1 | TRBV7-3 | CASSLTGGYNEQFF
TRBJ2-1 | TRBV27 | CASSLLLGTGIDEQFF
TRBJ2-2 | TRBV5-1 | CASSPGTANTGELFF
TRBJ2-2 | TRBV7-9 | CASSYHPGGELFF
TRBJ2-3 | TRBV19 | CASSTGAGTDTQYF